The table lists the clone carrying this T cell receptor (beta chain) with many counts. These data originate in a study of T cells in Graves' hyperthyroidism and ophthalmopathy. Using RNA transcripts as the source, TCR beta CDR3 regions were amplified. Primed by the HTBI set, a first-round RT-PCR was run on the TCR CDR3. One entry per CDR3 protein results from TCRdb running MiXCR on the multiplex PCR reads. The sample carries around 300,000 distinct CDR3 sequences, 22% recorded once. Sequenced sample: blood. The sequence came from a man aged 25 to 40 with Graves' ophthalmopathy.

The DNA for the CDR3 is TGTGCCTGGAGTGACAGGGTGGCTTTCTTT. It translates to CAWSDRVAFF. V gene TRBV30 combines with J gene TRBJ1-1; D is possibly TRBD1 (6 bases). CDR1 is GTSNPN and CDR2 is SVGIG in the germline V gene (reference sequence). This CDR3 contains 10 residues. Trimming removed 1 base at V and 11 bases at J, with 8 bases between.